This TCR beta chain appears in the sequencing data of a study of cytomegalovirus exposure and HLA in healthy donors. In the PCR, 60 Vbeta and 13 Jbeta primers were used. Sequencing was performed with immunoSEQ multiplex PCR; in TCRdb, only in-frame clones are kept and a portion is missing. The repertoire holds under 150,000 clones, about three quarters seen once, with roughly 2.7% in the top ten. Germline V CDR1 and CDR2: MNHEY, SMNVEV (reference sequence). V gave up 4 bases and J gave up 4 bases, with 19 bases separating them. The CDR3 has 16 residues. This sequence originates from a human donor in good health. The source material was PBMCs. The rearrangement links TRBV27 to TRBJ1-2, with a tentative D call TRBD1 (6 bases). CDR3 sequence (DNA): TGTGCCAGCAGTTCGCGGTCTCAGGGGCCCTTCTATGGCTACACCTTC. It specifies CASSSRSQGPFYGYTF.